The 25 T cell receptor beta chains below were found in one sample sequenced in a study of shared clonotypes between healthy human individuals. Profiling relied on immunoSEQ multiplex PCR, and the TCRdb table lists in-frame clones only, not all of them. The sample yields around 2.3 million clones, approximately 96% seen once. The source material was naive CD4+ T cells sorted from blood. Subset denoted: CD45RA+ positively selected. Every receptor here comes from a man between 18 and 35 years old in good health.

The CDR3 is CASSEEDRVGEKLFF. The CDR3 nucleotides read TGTGCCAGCAGTGAGGAGGACAGGGTGGGGGAAAAACTGTTTTTT. The rearrangement links TRBV25-1 to TRBJ1-4, with TRBD1 matching 8 bases. CDR3 length equals 15 residues. Germline V gene lookup returns CDR1 MGHDK and CDR2 SYGVNS. The ends lost 3 bases at V and 8 bases at J; junction bases unmatched: 8.

The chain employs TRBV30 and TRBJ1-1, with unresolved D. CDR1 is GTSNPN and CDR2 is SVGIG in the germline V gene (reference sequence). V was trimmed by 4 bases and J by 4 bases, leaving 7 bases between them. The CDR3 is made up of 11 amino acids. The CDR3 DNA reads as TGTGCCTGGAATAAATTCACTGAAGCTTTCTTT. Translated, it gives CAWNKFTEAFF.

CDR3 in DNA: TGTGCCAGCAATCCGGGCACCAATTCACCCCTCCACTTT. The encoded protein is CASNPGTNSPLHF. V usage is TRBV9 and J usage is TRBJ1-6; D is ambiguous. The CDR3 runs 13 residues. With 6 bases removed from V and 7 bases from J, the gap between germline ends came to 11 bases. Germline CDR1 and CDR2: SGDLS and YYNGEE.

In its sample, this clone was seen once. The chain carries TRBV27 and TRBJ2-3; TRBD2 aligns across 16 bases. Germline V CDR1 and CDR2: MNHEY, SMNVEV (reference sequence). This CDR3 has 21 residues. V trimming: 5 bases; J trimming: 6 bases; junction bases outside the gene matches: 20. The chain's CDR3 is CASSRTPGTSGRAIKIDTQYF. CDR3 DNA sequence: TGTGCCAGCAGTCGAACCCCCGGGACTAGCGGGAGGGCCATAAAGATCGATACGCAGTATTTT.

This chain joins TRBV11-2 and TRBJ2-3; 8 positions match TRBD2. The CDR3 covers 15 residues. Germline CDR1 and CDR2: SGHAT and FQNNGV. Trimming cost V 2 bases and J 2 bases; bases outside gene matches: 3. The CDR3 region is CASSLTGGNTDTQYF. The CDR3 region has the DNA TGTGCCAGCAGCTTAACGGGGGGGAACACAGATACGCAGTATTTT.

This chain connects TRBV5-1 to TRBJ2-7, with 8 positions matching TRBD2. This CDR3 is built from 17 residues. Germline CDR1 reads SGHRS; CDR2 reads YFSETQ. The V segment lost 0 bases and the J segment 0 bases; nucleotides outside the gene matches: 8. The CDR3, as DNA: TGCGCCAGCAGCTTGGCGGCGAGCGGGAGCGTCTCCTACGAGCAGTACTTC. It codes for CASSLAASGSVSYEQYF.

The J gene is TRBJ1-6, the V gene TRBV7-2; 9 bases fit TRBD1. V was clipped by 6 bases and J by 7 bases; unmatched bases: 10. Germline CDR1 is SGHTA and CDR2 is FQGNSA. The CDR3 spans 16 residues. CDR3: CASSFKGDRGNSPLHF. The CDR3 DNA sequence: TGTGCCAGCAGTTTTAAAGGAGACAGGGGGAATTCACCCCTCCACTTT. The full variable domain, its missing parts supplied by reference TRBV7-2 and TRBJ1-6, is GAGVSQSPSNKVTEKGKDVELRCDPISGHTALYWYRQSLGQGLEFLIYFQGNSAPDKSGLPSDRFSAERTGGSVSTLTIQRTQQEDSAVYLCASSFKGDRGNSPLHFGNGTRLTVT.

The rearrangement joins TRBV6-1 to TRBJ1-2; 10 nucleotides align to TRBD1. CDR1 MNHNS and CDR2 SASEGT come from the germline V gene. This CDR3 is 14 amino acids long. Losses at the gene ends were 6 bases for V and 3 bases for J; bases not matched to a gene: 4. The CDR3 spells CASRPGQGYYGYTF. The CDR3, as DNA: TGTGCCAGCAGACCGGGACAGGGGTACTATGGCTACACCTTC.

The gene calls are TRBV28 and TRBJ1-2, with 7 bases lining up with TRBD1. V lost 6 bases to trimming and J lost 4 bases; unmatched junction nucleotides: 17. Germline values: CDR1 MDHEN, CDR2 SYDVKM. CDR3 length: 17 amino acids. The CDR3 region is CASSPILWRGGSYGYTF. In DNA, the CDR3 is TGTGCCAGCAGCCCTATATTATGGAGAGGGGGCAGCTATGGCTACACCTTC.

This chain uses TRBV5-1 with TRBJ2-7; 7 nucleotides agree with TRBD1. The CDR3 is 14 residues long. Germline CDR1 SGHRS, CDR2 YFSETQ. With V trimmed by 2 bases and J by 0 bases, 2 bases remained unmatched. CDR3 coding DNA: TGCGCCAGCAGCTTCGACAGGGTCTCCTACGAGCAGTACTTC. This translates into CASSFDRVSYEQYF.

The V gene is TRBV4-1, the J gene TRBJ2-4; 9 nucleotides match TRBD1. The CDR3 is made up of 16 amino acids. Germline trimming cut 1 base from V and 12 bases from J; bases unmatched to any gene: 13. Germline V gene lookup returns CDR1 MGHRA and CDR2 YSYEKL. The CDR3 bases are TGCGCCAGCAGCCAAGGAACTCAAACAGGGGGCGCGAATCAGTACTTC. Its protein is CASSQGTQTGGANQYF.

V usage is TRBV6-1 and J usage is TRBJ1-2; D may be TRBD1 (5 bases). V lost 2 bases and J 0 bases, leaving 7 bases between the germline ends. Germline lookup yields CDR1 MNHNS and CDR2 SASEGT. CDR3 size: 14 residues. In DNA form, the CDR3 reads TGTGCCAGCAGTGAAATGGGGCCTAACTATGGCTACACCTTC. Amino acids: CASSEMGPNYGYTF.

The chain joins TRBV9 to TRBJ1-6; D gene ambiguous. Trimming took 3 bases from V and 6 from J, leaving 7 bases between them. This CDR3 spans 13 amino acids. The germline V gene has CDR1 SGDLS and CDR2 YYNGEE. The CDR3 DNA is TGTGCCAGCAGCGCCGAGGGTAATTCACCCCTCCACTTT. This sequence encodes CASSAEGNSPLHF.

In DNA, the CDR3 is TGTGCCAGTAGGGTGGACAGGGGTACTTCACCCCTCCACTTT. This encodes CASRVDRGTSPLHF. The V gene is TRBV19, the J gene TRBJ1-6, with 9 positions matching TRBD1. CDR1 is LNHDA and CDR2 is SQIVND in the germline V gene (reference sequence). The CDR3 totals 14 residues. The J segment lost 9 bases and the V segment lost 6 bases, leaving 6 bases of the junction unmatched.

The rearrangement uses TRBV9 and TRBJ1-1; 10 nucleotides align to TRBD1. The CDR3 length is 16 residues. The V gene end was trimmed by 4 bases and the J gene end by 1 base; junction bases not matched to a gene: 7. From germline, CDR1 is SGDLS and CDR2 YYNGEE. The CDR3 region has the DNA TGTGCCAGCAGCTCCCGACAGGGGGCGGCGAACACTGAAGCTTTCTTT. Protein sequence: CASSSRQGAANTEAFF. Full variable domain (outside the CDR3, taken from reference TRBV9 and TRBJ1-1): DSGVTQTPKHLITATGQRVTLRCSPRSGDLSVYWYQQSLDQGLQFLIQYYNGEERAKGNILERFSAQQFPDLHSELNLSSLELGDSALYFCASSSRQGAANTEAFFGQGTRLTVV.

CDR3 loop: CASSYSRQGASPLHF. In DNA, the CDR3 is TGTGCCAGCAGTTACTCGAGACAGGGAGCGTCACCCCTCCACTTT. The chain carries TRBV6-5 and TRBJ1-6; TRBD1 aligns across 7 bases. This CDR3 is 15 amino acids long. Unmatched junction bases numbered 6, after V lost 0 bases and J lost 10 bases. Germline CDR1 is MNHEY and CDR2 is SVGAGI.

The rearrangement joins TRBV10-1 to TRBJ1-4; TRBD1 aligns across 7 bases. The CDR3 runs 15 residues. The V gene end was trimmed by 2 bases and the J gene end by 7 bases; junction bases not matched to a gene: 7. Germline assignment: CDR1 WNHNN and CDR2 SYGVQD (reference sequence). The CDR3 DNA reads TGCGCCAGCAGTGAGGGACAGGCGGAGGGTGAAAAACTGTTTTTT. Its protein is CASSEGQAEGEKLFF.

The chain uses TRBV11-3 and TRBJ2-6; D is ambiguous. CDR1 and CDR2 (germline): SGHNT, YENEEA. This CDR3 region has 14 residues. Trimming removed 5 bases at V and 0 bases at J, with 5 bases between. The CDR3 loop reads CASSRTSGANVLTF. The CDR3, as DNA: TGTGCCAGCAGCCGAACCTCTGGGGCCAACGTCCTGACTTTC.

The chain is built from TRBV2 and TRBJ1-1, with 9 bases matching TRBD1. The junction had 10 bases not matched to a gene; V was cut back by 6 bases and J by 5 bases. CDR1 is SNHLY and CDR2 is FYNNEI in the germline V gene. The CDR3 loop spans 15 amino acids. CDR3 in DNA: TGTGCCAGCAGAGCATCACAGGGGGCGGGTACTGAAGCTTTCTTT. It translates to CASRASQGAGTEAFF.

V and J are TRBV10-3 and TRBJ2-5; 8 bases map to TRBD2. V was clipped by 2 bases and J by 4 bases; unmatched bases: 6. This CDR3 is 15 amino acids long. The germline V gene has CDR1 ENHRY and CDR2 SYGVKD. The CDR3 DNA is TGTGCCATCAGTGAGAATAGCGGGGTATTAGAGACCCAGTACTTC. Translated, it gives CAISENSGVLETQYF.

This clone is a singleton in its sample. This sequence joins TRBV6-6 and TRBJ1-4; 7 bases fit TRBD1. The ends lost 7 bases at V and 8 bases at J; junction bases unmatched: 10. The CDR3 totals 14 residues. Germline loops: CDR1 MNHNY, CDR2 SVGAGI (reference sequence). The CDR3 coding sequence is TGTGCCAGCAATAGACCTGGGACAGAAGAAAAACTGTTTTTT. This gives the protein CASNRPGTEEKLFF.

The chain has TRBV2 and TRBJ2-7, with 9 bases that match TRBD1. V shed 5 bases, J shed 6 bases, and the junction held 5 bases outside the gene matches. Germline CDR1 SNHLY, CDR2 FYNNEI. This CDR3 spans 13 amino acids. As DNA, the CDR3 is TGTGCCAGCAGTTTCACAGGGGGCGGCGAGCAGTACTTC. Encoded protein: CASSFTGGGEQYF. The variable domain in full, completed from reference TRBV2 and TRBJ2-7, reads EPEVTQTPSHQVTQMGQEVILRCVPISNHLYFYWYRQILGQKVEFLVSFYNNEISEKSEIFDDQFSVERPDGSNFTLKIRSTKLEDSAMYFCASSFTGGGEQYFGPGTRLTVT.

This chain joins TRBV2 and TRBJ2-5; no reliable D call. Germline CDR1 and CDR2: SNHLY and FYNNEI. V was cut by 8 bases and J by 13 bases, with 11 bases left in between. The CDR3 length is 9 residues. The CDR3 region has the DNA TGTGCCAGCGGTCCAGACCGGTACTTC. Its translation: CASGPDRYF.

J is TRBJ2-7 and V is TRBV27; D possibly corresponds to TRBD1 (6 bases). The V gene lost 5 bases and the J gene lost 5 bases, with 13 bases spanning the gap. CDR1 is MNHEY, CDR2 SMNVEV, per germline (reference sequence). The CDR3 totals 13 residues. The CDR3 reads CASSTRQAHEQYF. CDR3 in DNA: TGTGCCAGCAGTACTAGACAGGCCCACGAGCAGTACTTC.

This clone has just one count. One end of the junction does not line up with germline, which may come from a read error. V usage is TRBV28 and J usage is TRBJ2-1, with a weak D call TRBD2 (5 bases). Germline V gives CDR1 MDHEN, CDR2 SYDVKM. This CDR3 region has 12 residues. CDR3 DNA: TGTGCTAGCAGCGGTTGGCCGAATGAGCAGTTCTTC. The encoded protein is CASSGWPNEQFF.